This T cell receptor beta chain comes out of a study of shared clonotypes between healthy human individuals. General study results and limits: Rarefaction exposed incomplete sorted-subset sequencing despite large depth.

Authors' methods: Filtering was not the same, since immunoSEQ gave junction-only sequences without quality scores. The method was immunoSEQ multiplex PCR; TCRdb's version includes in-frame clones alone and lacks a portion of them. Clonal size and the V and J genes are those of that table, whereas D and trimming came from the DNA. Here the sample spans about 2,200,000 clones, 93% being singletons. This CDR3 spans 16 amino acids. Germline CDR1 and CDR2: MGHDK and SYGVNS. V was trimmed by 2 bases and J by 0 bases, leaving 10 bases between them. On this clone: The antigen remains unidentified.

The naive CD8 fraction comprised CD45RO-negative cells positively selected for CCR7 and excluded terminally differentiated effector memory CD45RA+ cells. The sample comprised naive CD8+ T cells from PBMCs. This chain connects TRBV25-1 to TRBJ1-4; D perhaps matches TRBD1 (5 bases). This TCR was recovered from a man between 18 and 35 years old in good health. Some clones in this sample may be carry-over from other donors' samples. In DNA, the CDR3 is TGTGCCAGCAGTGAAAGGGGTTGGGCAACTAATGAAAAACTGTTTTTT. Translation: CASSERGWATNEKLFF.